This T cell receptor (beta chain) was sequenced in a study of shared clonotypes between healthy human individuals (TCRdb year 2020). Describing the broader study: The cohort comprised a couple of women and a few men aged 18 to 49 years. Libraries were prepared and TCR repertoires were sequenced by different laboratories using diverse techniques, in order to increase sequencing depth and limit assay-specific biases. For each donor, three plates each were used for CD4 naive and CD4 memory, two plates were used for CD8 naive, and one plate was used for CD8 memory. Between about 0.8 and 9 billion PBMCs per donor were obtained by leukapheresis. To estimate repertoire size and how much clonotypes are shared between individuals, the study performed deep sequencing of blood TCR repertoires from a few healthy adults. Here is what the overall study found, with its caveats: Rarefaction of sorted-subset datasets indicated incomplete sequencing despite the large sequencing depth. Because the study included only a small number of donors, the genetic and exposure-history diversity represented was limited. Naive subsets generally had larger estimated clonotype richness than memory subsets did. Based on pairwise subsampling, the degree of clonotype sharing among donors was expected to be affected by sequencing depth. Higher generation probabilities were observed for clonotypes shared by all four sorted-subset donors than for non-shared clonotypes. Only blood was sampled, and tissue TCR repertoires likely differ from those in blood. Across a few donors, around 5.4% of naive CD4, approximately 3.6% of naive CD8, 2% to 2.5% of memory CD4, and under 0.45% of memory CD8 clonotypes were shared.

Donors were healthy HIV-negative adults with no recently reported acute infections or vaccinations. Every donor was a Caucasian adult residing in Nashville, Tennessee, USA. CD4+ T cells were enriched by magnetic negative selection; naive cells were then positively selected on CD45RA, and the negative fraction formed the memory subset. Blood was collected by leukapheresis, and PBMCs were isolated by Ficoll-Histopaque density gradient centrifugation and then cryopreserved in liquid nitrogen vapor phase. Analytical flow cytometry was used to check the purity and quantity of every magnetically sorted T cell population. Genomic DNA was isolated from every sorted fraction and measured by UV absorbance on a Nanodrop 2000c. With respect to this clone: It lacks a known antigen. Base qualities were left out, and no much larger clone turns up one base away. Other DNA sequences in this specimen translate into the identical CDR3.

Trimming at the junction amounts to 4 bases on V and 1 base on J, and the germline ends lie 4 bases apart. The CDR3 goes from the cysteine to the phenylalanine over 13 residues. Only the CDR3 DNA is retained, 39 bases long and in frame from the first base. From the germline V gene (reference sequence), CDR1 is LNHDA and CDR2 is SQIVND. Using the deep immunoSEQ assay, TCR CDR3 regions were amplified from genomic DNA by multiplex PCR. Extracted genomic DNA from each cell subset was spread evenly across all wells of several immunoSEQ 96-well plates, with each plate serving as a replicate. For sorted subsets, each replicate PCR was loaded with roughly 200 ng genomic DNA, equivalent to some 27,000 T cell genomes. Purified libraries were measured with a Qubit 3.0 fluorometer, size-checked on a Bioanalyzer 2100, and measured again with the KAPA Library Quantification kit. A separate single-read 150-cycle Illumina NextSeq 550 flow cell was used to sequence each immunoSEQ 96-well plate. The source study handled its data this way. Because the immunoSEQ output held only junctional sequences and lacked quality scores, the filtering could not match the filtering applied to full-length reads. Sequences were annotated with PyIR, a Python wrapper for IgBLAST v1.9, using IMGT germline references to assign V/J genes and CDR3. Reads were removed for weak V/J assignments (E-value above 1e-6), missing CDR3, stop codons, out-of-frame junctions, or ambiguous translated residues. V3J clonotypes were defined by identical inferred V gene, J gene, and CDR3 amino acid sequence. Percentage overlap between repertoires was computed as shared unique clonotypes divided by the size of the smaller repertoire. Richness of each repertoire was evaluated using RTK rarefaction, the Chao1 estimator, and Recon v2.1 estimates of unobserved clonotypes. Generation probabilities were computed with OLGA for all TCRbeta clonotypes obtained by the gDNA method from four donors. Here the immuneACCESS table is served through TCRdb, limited to in-frame sequences with V and J called. Missing clones are a known gap in these copies; in checked studies unresolved V genes cover under half, and the rest lacks a known reason. V and J calls plus clone size are reproduced from that table; the DNA served to infer D and trimming. Across this sample there are hundreds of thousands of clones, with 55% to 85% seen only once. In total, the top ten clones hold roughly 2% of the sample.

Sequenced sample: memory CD4+ T cells sorted from blood. Taken with the paper, the label for cell subset or site translates to: CD45RA-negative fraction. The rearranged segments are TRBV19 and TRBJ1-4, with the D gene call left open. The sequence derives from a woman under 40 in good health. The DNA is as follows: TGTGCCAGTAGTACGGAAACTAATGAAAAACTGTTTTTT. It translates to CASSTETNEKLFF.